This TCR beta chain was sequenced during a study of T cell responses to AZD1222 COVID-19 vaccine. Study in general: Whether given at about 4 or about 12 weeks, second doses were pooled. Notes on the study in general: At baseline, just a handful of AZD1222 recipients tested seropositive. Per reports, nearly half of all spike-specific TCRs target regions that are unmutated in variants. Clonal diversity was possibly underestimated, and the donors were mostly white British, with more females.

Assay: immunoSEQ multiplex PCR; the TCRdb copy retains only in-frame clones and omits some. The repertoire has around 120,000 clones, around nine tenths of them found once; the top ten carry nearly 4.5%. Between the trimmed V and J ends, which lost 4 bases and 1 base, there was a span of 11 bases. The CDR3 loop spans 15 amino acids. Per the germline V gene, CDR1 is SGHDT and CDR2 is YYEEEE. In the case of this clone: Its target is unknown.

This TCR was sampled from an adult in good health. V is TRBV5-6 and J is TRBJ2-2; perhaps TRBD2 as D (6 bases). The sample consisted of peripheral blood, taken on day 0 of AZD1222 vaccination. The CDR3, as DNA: TGTGCCAGCAGCACCGGGACTCTGAACACCGGGGAGCTGTTTTTT. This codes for CASSTGTLNTGELFF.